This TCR beta chain stems from a study of shared clonotypes between healthy human individuals (TCRdb year 2020). With respect to the entire study: Three men and a couple of women, aged 18 to 49 years, made up the cohort. Per donor, three plates each were used for CD4 naive and CD4 memory, two for CD8 naive, and one for CD8 memory. To estimate repertoire size and how much clonotypes are shared between individuals, the study performed deep sequencing of blood TCR repertoires from 4 to 6 healthy adults. To increase sequencing depth and limit assay-specific biases, TCR repertoire library preparation and sequencing were carried out by different laboratories using diverse techniques. Per donor, leukapheresis produced somewhere between about 0.9 and 9 billion PBMCs. Study-wide conclusions, independent of this receptor: Only blood was sampled, and tissue TCR repertoires likely differ from those in blood. The genetic and exposure-history diversity represented was limited by the small number of donors. Incomplete sequencing was indicated by rarefaction of sorted-subset datasets, despite the large sequencing depth. Pairwise subsampling led to the expectation that sequencing depth would affect the degree of clonotype sharing among donors. Naive subsets generally had larger estimated clonotype richness than memory subsets did. Across four donors, about 5% of naive CD4, approximately 3.6% of naive CD8, 2.3% of memory CD4, and around 0.4% of memory CD8 clonotypes were shared. Clonotypes shared by all four sorted-subset donors showed higher generation probabilities than non-shared clonotypes.

For this chain, trimming is 3 bases at the V end and 1 base at the J end, and the number of junction bases without a gene match is 4. CDR1 and CDR2, per the germline V gene (reference sequence), are SEHNR and FQNEAQ. The CDR3 measures 15 amino acids from cysteine to phenylalanine. Kept here is only the CDR3 DNA, which spans 45 bases and is read in frame from base 1. Using the deep immunoSEQ assay, multiplex PCR amplified TCR CDR3 regions from genomic DNA. Extracted genomic DNA from each cell subset was spread evenly across all wells of several immunoSEQ 96-well plates, with each plate serving as a replicate. For sorted subsets, about 220 ng of genomic DNA, equivalent to 30,000 or so T cell genomes, went into each replicate PCR. The purified libraries were quantified using a Qubit 3.0 fluorometer, sized with a Bioanalyzer 2100, and then quantified again using the KAPA Library Quantification kit. Every immunoSEQ 96-well plate was sequenced on a separate single-read 150-cycle Illumina NextSeq 550 flow cell. On the study's bioinformatics: Because the immunoSEQ output held only junctional sequences and lacked quality scores, the filtering could not match the filtering applied to full-length reads. To assign V/J genes and CDR3, sequences were annotated against IMGT germline references using PyIR, a Python wrapper for IgBLAST v1.9. Reads were filtered out if the reads had weak V/J assignments (E-value above 1e-6), no CDR3, stop codons, out-of-frame junctions, or ambiguous translated residues. V3J clonotypes were defined as sequences sharing the same inferred V gene, J gene, and CDR3 amino acid sequence. Percentage overlap between repertoires was calculated by dividing the number of shared unique clonotypes by the size of the smaller repertoire. Repertoire richness was assessed with RTK rarefaction, the Chao1 estimator, and Recon v2.1 estimates of unobserved clonotypes. Generation probabilities were computed with OLGA for all TCRbeta clonotypes obtained by the gDNA method from a handful of donors. What TCRdb holds here is the immuneACCESS table cut down to in-frame rearrangements. Part of the clones is not present; checked against another copy, under half of the missing clones reflect an unresolved V gene, and the others are unexplained. V, J and clone size are those of that table, while D and trimming were read from the DNA. The sample table records about 980,000 clones; about three quarters of these occur just once. Of the sample, nearly 1.5% falls within the top ten clones.

Donors were healthy HIV-negative adults with no recently reported acute infections or vaccinations. All donors were Caucasian adults living in Nashville, Tennessee, USA. CD4+ T cells were enriched by magnetic negative selection; naive cells were then positively selected on CD45RA, and the negative fraction formed the memory subset. After blood collection by leukapheresis, PBMCs were isolated using Ficoll-Histopaque density gradient centrifugation and then cryopreserved in the vapor phase of liquid nitrogen. Analytical flow cytometry was used to check the purity and quantity of every magnetically sorted T cell population. Each sorted fraction had its genomic DNA isolated and then quantified by UV absorbance on a Nanodrop 2000c. Worth noting for this clone: Its antigen specificity is not known. The sample holds no much larger clone one base away, and base qualities are not on file. Other DNA sequences in this specimen translate into the identical CDR3.

Material: memory CD4+ T cells sorted from blood. This specimen's cell subset or site label, interpreted: CD45RA-negative fraction. The receptor was isolated from a young man in good health. The rearranged chain carries TRBV7-9 and TRBJ2-3, and 7 junctional nucleotides match TRBD2. The CDR3 in this case is CASSLAGAGTDTQYF. The DNA sequence is as follows: TGTGCCAGCAGCTTGGCGGGAGCTGGCACAGATACGCAGTATTTT.